A selection of T cell receptor beta chains follows, all from one sample in a study of OX40 agonist ivuxolimab in advanced cancers. Profiling relied on immunoSEQ multiplex PCR, and the TCRdb table lists in-frame clones only, not all of them. Here the sample spans around 70,000 clones, about 85% being singletons. The specimen was CD4+ or CD8+ T cells sorted from blood, collected in a trial of the OX40 agonist ivuxolimab. Receptors originate from an adult with an advanced solid tumor such as melanoma, head and neck, liver or kidney cancer. Both conserved end residues are part of each CDR3. The D gene is left open where the match is weak. Size tells how often a clone was seen (once, few, many) or the class of an expanded clone, and some rows leave it out.

>TRBJ2-1|once|TRBV6-6|-
TGTGCCAGCAGTTCGAAAGCGGCCTCCTACAATGAGCAGTTCTTC
CASSSKAASYNEQFF
>TRBJ1-2|-|TRBV5-1|-
TGCGCCAGCAGCTTAACCGGGACAACTAACTATGGCTACACCTTC
CASSLTGTTNYGYTF
>TRBJ1-1|-|TRBV11-3|-
TGTGCCAGCAGCTTAGATCAGGCGAACACTGAAGCTTTCTTT
CASSLDQANTEAFF
>TRBJ2-7|-|TRBV7-2|TRBD1
TGTGCCAGCAGCTTAAGAAGGACAGGGGGCGAGTACGAGCAGTACTTC
CASSLRRTGGEYEQYF
>TRBJ2-7|-|TRBV5-6|TRBD1
TGTGCCAGCAGGGATGGAGGCAGGGGGCACTACGAGCAGTACTTC
CASRDGGRGHYEQYF
>TRBJ1-3|-|TRBV28|-
TGTGCCAGCACGGGCGGGGGCACGGGAGGAAACACCATATATTTT
CASTGGGTGGNTIYF
>TRBJ2-1|-|TRBV4-1|-
TGCGCCAGCAGCCAGCCGGGAAGCATCAATGAGCAGTTCTTC
CASSQPGSINEQFF
>TRBJ2-1|-|TRBV7-9|-
TGTGCGCAGCTTCGGGGCCCCCGGGATGAGCAGTTCTTC
CAQLRGPRDEQFF
>TRBJ1-5|-|TRBV28|TRBD1
TGTGCCAGCAGTACCAGCCCCGGGGCAGGGGGGGACCAGCCCCAGCATTTT
CASSTSPGAGGDQPQHF
>TRBJ2-5|-|TRBV5-4|TRBD2
TGTGCCAGCAGCTCCGCGGGACTAGAAGAGACCCAGTACTTC
CASSSAGLEETQYF
>TRBJ1-2|-|TRBV25-1|TRBD1
TGTGCCAGCAGTGAAAGGTGGGGACAGGGAGGCGGGAACTATGGCTACACCTTC
CASSERWGQGGGNYGYTF
>TRBJ1-1|-|TRBV10-3|-
TGTGCCTCTACGCGGGACACTGAAGCTTTCTTT
CASTRDTEAFF
>TRBJ2-7|-|TRBV14|-
TGTGCCACTTCGCCGGGGGCCCCCTACGAGCAGTACTTC
CATSPGAPYEQYF
>TRBJ2-2|-|TRBV19|TRBD2
TGTGCCAGTAGTATTAGGGGACTAGCGGGGGCGACGAACACCGGGGAGCTGTTTTTT
CASSIRGLAGATNTGELFF
>TRBJ2-3|-|TRBV15|-
TGTGCCACCAGCAGAGTGCGCGGGTTGAACACAGATACGCAGTATTTT
CATSRVRGLNTDTQYF
>TRBJ2-3|-|TRBV11-2|-
TGTGCCAGCAGCCAAGGTCAGGGTGGCACAGATACGCAGTATTTT
CASSQGQGGTDTQYF
>TRBJ1-1|-|TRBV5-6|-
TGTGCCAGCAGCTTGAGACCGACGAACACTGAAGCTTTCTTT
CASSLRPTNTEAFF
>TRBJ1-4|-|TRBV28|-
TGTGCCACCGGAAGGGAAAAACTGTTTTTT
CATGREKLFF
>TRBJ2-5|-|TRBV25-1|-
TGTGCCAGCAGTTGGATTCCCGGGGAGACCCAGTACTTC
CASSWIPGETQYF
>TRBJ2-1|-|TRBV7-3|TRBD1
TGTGCCAGCAGCTCGGGACAGGGAGGCAATGAGCAGTTCTTC
CASSSGQGGNEQFF
>TRBJ2-5|-|TRBV7-2|-
TGTGCCAGCAGCGCGGGTGTGCAAGAGACCCAGTACTTC
CASSAGVQETQYF
>TRBJ1-5|-|TRBV7-2|TRBD1
TGTGCCAGCAGCTTAGCCCGAACAGGGGGCGTACAGCCCCAGCATTTT
CASSLARTGGVQPQHF
>TRBJ2-6|-|TRBV12-5|TRBD1
TGTGCTAGTGGTTTGGTTGACAGGGTAGCCCTCAGCTCTGGGGCCAACGTCCTGACTTTC
CASGLVDRVALSSGANVLTF
>TRBJ1-2|-|TRBV6-6|-
TGTGCCAGCAGTAAACCCGGGACGGATCTATGGGGTGGCTACACCTTC
CASSKPGTDLWGGYTF
>TRBJ2-1|-|TRBV6-6|TRBD2
TGTGCCAGCAGTTACCATAGCGGGAGGGCCTCGTATGAGCAGTTCTTC
CASSYHSGRASYEQFF
>TRBJ2-4|-|TRBV5-1|-
TGCGCCAGCACCCCTGGGCCGGGAGTTGGTATTCAGTACTTC
CASTPGPGVGIQYF
>TRBJ2-7|-|TRBV7-9|-
TGTGCCAGCAGCTTAGAGTTCAGGGGTGCACACTTC
CASSLEFRGAHF
>TRBJ2-1|-|TRBV6-4|TRBD1
TGTGCCAGCAGTGAAGGGACAGGGGAGCAGTTCTTC
CASSEGTGEQFF
>TRBJ1-5|-|TRBV27|-
TGTGCCAGCAGTTCACAGGGTTTTAGCAATCAGCCCCAGCATTTT
CASSSQGFSNQPQHF
>TRBJ1-5|-|TRBV6-5|-
TGTGCCAGCAGTTACTCGTCGGGTAATCAGCCCCAGCATTTT
CASSYSSGNQPQHF
>TRBJ2-1|-|TRBV2|TRBD2
TGTGCCAGCAATCTAGCGGGATACAATGAGCAGTTCTTC
CASNLAGYNEQFF
>TRBJ2-5|-|TRBV2|TRBD2
TGTGCCAGTAGCCGGGCTAGCGGTACCCAAGAGACCCAGTACTTC
CASSRASGTQETQYF
>TRBJ1-1|-|TRBV18|TRBD1
TGTGCCAGCTCACCAGGGGAGGGGGCCTGGAACACTGAAGCTTTCTTT
CASSPGEGAWNTEAFF
>TRBJ1-4|once|TRBV6-1|-
TGTGCCAGCAGTGAATGGTTTGGGGCAACTAATGAAAAACTGTTTTTT
CASSEWFGATNEKLFF
>TRBJ2-5|-|TRBV2|-
TGTGCCAGCAGTGAAGCTAGCAAGACCCAGTACTTC
CASSEASKTQYF
>TRBJ1-1|-|TRBV10-3|TRBD1
TGTGCCACAGGACAGGGGGGGAGTGAAGCTTTCTTT
CATGQGGSEAFF
>TRBJ2-5|-|TRBV19|TRBD2
TGTGCCAGTAGTATCCCCAGCCGCGGGGGGGAGACCCAGTACTTC
CASSIPSRGGETQYF
>TRBJ2-2|few|TRBV2|-
TGTGCCAGCAGGCGGGACAGGAACACCGGGGAGCTGTTTTTT
CASRRDRNTGELFF
>TRBJ1-5|-|TRBV30|-
TGTGCCTGGAGCCGACGGAGCAATCAGCCCCAGCATTTT
CAWSRRSNQPQHF
>TRBJ1-5|few|TRBV5-6|TRBD1
TGTGCCAGCAGCAGGGCCGGGACAGATTATCAGCCCCAGCATTTT
CASSRAGTDYQPQHF
>TRBJ2-5|once|TRBV7-2|-
TGTGCCAGCAGCTTAGCTGACTCGGGGACCCAGTACTTC
CASSLADSGTQYF
>TRBJ1-2|-|TRBV10-3|-
TGTGCCATCAGTTTCAACAGGGATGGCTACACCTTC
CAISFNRDGYTF
>TRBJ1-5|-|TRBV30|-
TGTGCCTGGAGTCGGTCCCCCTGGCAGCCCCAGCATTTT
CAWSRSPWQPQHF
>TRBJ2-2|-|TRBV19|-
TGTGCCAGTAGTATCACGGGAGTCACCGGGGAGCTGTTTTTT
CASSITGVTGELFF
>TRBJ1-2|-|TRBV5-1|TRBD1
TGCGCCAGCAGGTCCCGGGACAGGGGTTATGGCTACACCTTC
CASRSRDRGYGYTF